This is a list of T cell receptor beta chains from one sample in a study of cytomegalovirus exposure and HLA in healthy donors. Clones were sequenced by immunoSEQ multiplex PCR, and TCRdb holds only the in-frame ones, with some missing. The data show 95,000 to 150,000 clones, over 75% seen once. The sample taken for sequencing was PBMCs. The receptors derive from a middle-aged man in good health and CMV-seronegative. Both conserved end residues are part of each CDR3. A D gene is named only where the DNA matches it firmly. Expanded clones are given a class, and other clones once, few, many or no size at all.

j_gene	v_gene	d_gene	abundance	CDR3aa	CDR3nt
TRBJ2-5	TRBV5-3	TRBD2	.	CARRQGLALPKVTGETQYF	TGTGCCAGAAGGCAGGGACTAGCGCTACCAAAGGTCACAGGGGAGACCCAGTACTTC
TRBJ2-3	TRBV28	.	.	CASSLGPGHTTDTQYF	TGTGCCAGCAGTTTAGGGCCCGGACACACCACAGATACGCAGTATTTT
TRBJ1-1	TRBV18	.	.	CASSRRDTVQDTEAFF	TGTGCCAGCTCACGCCGGGACACCGTTCAGGACACTGAAGCTTTCTTT
TRBJ2-2	TRBV11-2	TRBD1	few	CASSLVRDRGTGELFF	TGTGCCAGCAGCTTAGTCCGGGACAGGGGCACCGGGGAGCTGTTTTTT
TRBJ2-1	TRBV29-1	TRBD2	.	CSSLGGVTYNEQFF	TGCAGCTCCCTTGGGGGGGTTACCTACAATGAGCAGTTCTTC
TRBJ2-5	TRBV6-6	.	.	CASSSLETQYF	TGTGCCAGCAGTTCCTTAGAGACCCAGTACTTC
TRBJ2-3	TRBV7-3	TRBD2	.	CASSPRLAGGADTQYF	TGTGCCAGCAGCCCACGACTAGCGGGAGGAGCCGATACGCAGTATTTT
TRBJ2-3	TRBV12-5	TRBD1	.	CASGSSQGVTDTQYF	TGTGCTAGTGGTTCCTCACAGGGGGTTACAGATACGCAGTATTTT
TRBJ2-1	TRBV19	TRBD2	.	CASSIRLAGVQEQFF	TGTGCCAGTAGTATTCGACTAGCGGGAGTGCAGGAGCAGTTCTTC
TRBJ1-1	TRBV7-6	.	few	CASSLAAFGGGLEAFF	TGTGCCAGCAGCTTAGCCGCTTTTGGCGGCGGACTTGAAGCTTTCTTT